What follows are 32 T cell receptor beta chains derived from one specimen sequenced in a study of T-cell reconstitution after alpha-beta-depleted transplantation in children. Preparing the TCRbeta library involved the use of unique molecular identifiers. In TCRdb, the PCR reads were re-called with MiXCR into one record per CDR3 protein. The data contain 530,000 or so distinct CDR3 sequences, 25% to 30% of them singletons. Sample: PBMCs, taken before TCRalphabeta/CD19-depleted stem cell transplant. These receptors all come from a boy under three years old with Wiskott-Aldrich syndrome, due to receive a stem cell transplant.

The sample holds a few counts of this clonotype. The chain joins TRBV25-1 to TRBJ2-1; 11 nucleotides agree with TRBD1. This CDR3 is built from 15 residues. Germline trimming cut 7 bases from V and 4 bases from J; bases unmatched to any gene: 6. Per the germline V gene, CDR1 is MGHDK and CDR2 is SYGVNS. CDR3 sequence (DNA): TGTGCCAGCAACATCGGACAGGGGGCTTACAATGAGCAGTTCTTC. This translates into CASNIGQGAYNEQFF.

The chain is built from TRBV5-1 and TRBJ2-7; 12 bases fit TRBD2. The CDR3 totals 15 residues. CDR1 is SGHRS and CDR2 is YFSETQ in the germline V gene. V lost 5 bases, J lost 3 bases, and 6 bases stayed unmatched. CDR3 residues: CASRNGLAGLYEQYF. The DNA for the CDR3 is TGCGCCAGCAGGAATGGACTAGCGGGACTCTACGAGCAGTACTTC.

The chain recombines TRBV20-1 with TRBJ2-1; D may correspond to TRBD1 or TRBD2 (5 bases each). The CDR3 has 14 residues. V was cut by 0 bases and J by 7 bases, with 13 bases left in between. CDR1 is DFQATT, CDR2 SNEGSKA, per germline (reference sequence). The CDR3 loop is CSARDGGRVNEQFF. CDR3 nucleotides: TGCAGTGCTAGAGATGGGGGACGGGTGAATGAGCAGTTCTTC.

The chain couples TRBV5-1 to TRBJ2-7; D may be TRBD1 (6 bases). Germline V CDR1 and CDR2: SGHRS, YFSETQ. This CDR3 is built from 14 residues. V dropped 5 bases and J dropped 4 bases, with 16 bases sitting between them. The DNA of the CDR3 is TGCGCCAGCAGTCGGGACACTCCCCATTACGAGCAGTACTTC. Its translation is CASSRDTPHYEQYF.

V usage is TRBV5-1 and J usage is TRBJ2-2; perhaps TRBD2 as D (5 bases). Per the germline V gene, CDR1 is SGHRS and CDR2 is YFSETQ. The CDR3 consists of 17 residues. The ends were cut back, 4 bases at V and 0 bases at J, with 16 bases in the middle. CDR3 sequence (DNA): TGCGCCAGCAGCCGGGAATCGCAATCCTCGAACACCGGGGAGCTGTTTTTT. It yields the protein CASSRESQSSNTGELFF.

The sample holds a few counts of this clonotype. The V and J genes are TRBV20-1 and TRBJ1-4; D may be TRBD1 (5 bases). CDR3 length: 14 amino acids. The V end was cut by 0 bases, the J end by 5 bases, with 10 bases between. Per the germline V gene, CDR1 is DFQATT and CDR2 is SNEGSKA (reference sequence). The CDR3 is CSAREGTGNEKLFF. The CDR3 bases are TGCAGTGCTAGAGAGGGGACCGGCAATGAAAAACTGTTTTTT.

This clonotype showed up just once. The J gene is TRBJ2-1, the V gene TRBV21-1; TRBD2 reflects the table's D call only, with no check against the DNA. TRBV21-1 represents a pseudogene. This CDR3 is 16 amino acids long. CDR3 DNA sequence: TGTGCCAGCAGCAAATCAGAGCGGGAGCGAAACAATGAGCAGTTCTTC. Amino acid sequence: CASSKSERERNNEQFF.

This CDR3 reads CASSPDQGTSYNEQFF. The CDR3, as DNA: TGTGCCAGCAGCCCCGATCAGGGGACCTCCTACAATGAGCAGTTCTTC. V gene TRBV7-8 combines with J gene TRBJ2-1; tentatively, D is TRBD1 (6 bases). Germline V lookup: CDR1 SGHVS, CDR2 FQNEAQ. This CDR3 contains 16 residues. V dropped 5 bases and J dropped 0 bases, with 14 bases sitting between them.

This sequence joins TRBV24-1 and TRBJ2-7, with 9 bases identical to TRBD1. From germline, CDR1 is KGHDR and CDR2 SFDVKD. This CDR3 has 15 residues. The J segment lost 5 bases and the V segment lost 3 bases, leaving 7 bases of the junction unmatched. CDR3 nucleotides: TGTGCCACCAGTGATGGTCGACAGGGGGTCAACGAGCAGTACTTC. Translated, it gives CATSDGRQGVNEQYF.

As to this clonotype: Germline and junction disagree at one end, which may indicate a read error. The V call is TRBV3-1, the J call TRBJ2-3; 13 bases map to TRBD2. This CDR3 has 17 residues. CDR1 and CDR2 from the germline V gene are LGHDT and YNNKEL (reference sequence). CDR3 region: CACSHPTSGRGADTQYF. CDR3 in DNA: TGTGCCTGCAGCCATCCCACTAGCGGGAGGGGCGCAGATACGCAGTATTTT.

This clonotype has just a few counts. The chain employs TRBV20-1 and TRBJ2-3; D unclear. This CDR3 spans 12 amino acids. Trimming took 7 bases from V and 1 from J, leaving 9 bases between them. The germline V gene has CDR1 DFQATT and CDR2 SNEGSKA (reference sequence). The CDR3 DNA reads as TGCAGTGTCTCTCAGGGCACAGATACGCAGTATTTT. Encoded protein: CSVSQGTDTQYF.

The sample holds a few counts of this clonotype. This sequence joins TRBV20-1 and TRBJ1-6; no reliable D call. In germline, CDR1 is DFQATT, CDR2 SNEGSKA (reference sequence). V lost 2 bases to trimming and J lost 1 base, with 3 bases between them. The CDR3 consists of 13 residues. CDR3 DNA sequence: TGCAGTGCTAGACCGTCCTATAATTCACCCCTCCACTTT. Translating gives CSARPSYNSPLHF.

This clonotype was found a few times. Here the CDR3 DNA reads TGTGCCAGCAGCCGTAGCGGGAGGCGGGTTGAGCAGTTCTTC. It codes for CASSRSGRRVEQFF. The chain links TRBV11-2 to TRBJ2-1; 10 bases line up with TRBD2. This CDR3 is 14 amino acids long. J lost 9 bases, V lost 5 bases, and 7 bases had no gene match. Germline V gene lookup returns CDR1 SGHAT and CDR2 FQNNGV.

This chain uses TRBV29-1 with TRBJ2-3; a possible D gene is TRBD1 (6 bases). Germline assignment: CDR1 SQVTM and CDR2 ANQGSEA. This CDR3 comprises 14 residues. V was clipped by 8 bases and J by 9 bases, with 24 bases between them. The CDR3 DNA sequence: TGCAGCCTATATACGACCGGGACATCGGAAACGCAGTATTTT. This translates into CSLYTTGTSETQYF.

The chain couples TRBV5-1 to TRBJ2-2, with D maybe TRBD2 (6 bases). The germline V gene encodes CDR1 SGHRS and CDR2 YFSETQ. The CDR3 loop spans 17 amino acids. The ends were cut back, 0 bases at V and 0 bases at J, with 12 bases in the middle. CDR3 DNA: TGCGCCAGCAGCTTGGCCCCACCGGGGGCGAACACCGGGGAGCTGTTTTTT. It is translated as CASSLAPPGANTGELFF.

This chain uses TRBV12-3 or TRBV12-4 with TRBJ2-1, with TRBD2 identical over 11 bases. The CDR3 has 20 residues. V was clipped by 6 bases and J by 4 bases; unmatched bases: 20. CDR3 loop: CASSRGPGTVTSGKYNEQFF. The CDR3 DNA follows: TGTGCCAGCAGCCGTGGTCCGGGGACAGTGACTAGCGGGAAGTACAATGAGCAGTTCTTC.

The V call is TRBV5-6, the J call TRBJ2-3; 12 positions match TRBD2. This CDR3 contains 16 residues. V was pared by 0 bases and J by 8 bases, with 7 bases of the junction left unmatched. Germline values: CDR1 SGHDT, CDR2 YYEEEE. The CDR3 sequence: CASSLAIGTSGRTQYF. In DNA, the CDR3 is TGTGCCAGCAGCTTGGCCATCGGGACTAGCGGGCGTACGCAGTATTTT.

This clonotype showed up just a few times. V usage is TRBV5-1 and J usage is TRBJ2-4; D call uncertain. The CDR3 has 15 residues. In germline, CDR1 is SGHRS, CDR2 YFSETQ. The V and J ends lost 1 base and 3 bases respectively, with 11 bases between them. DNA for the CDR3: TGCGCCAGCAGCTTGAAGGAGAGTAACAAAAACATTCAGTACTTC. Encoded protein: CASSLKESNKNIQYF.

This clonotype was observed at least ten times. The chain employs TRBV12-3 or TRBV12-4 and TRBJ1-3; D gene unclear. V shed 5 bases and J shed 2 bases, with 10 bases lying between them. This CDR3 is built from 14 residues. The CDR3 DNA follows: TGTGCCAGCAGTCCGACGGGAACTGGAAACACCATATATTTT. Residues: CASSPTGTGNTIYF.

This clonotype has only a few counts. The chain couples TRBV7-8 to TRBJ2-1; 10 positions match TRBD2. The CDR3 is 16 residues long. Germline lookup yields CDR1 SGHVS and CDR2 FQNEAQ. V gave up 1 base and J gave up 8 bases; unmatched junction bases: 8. The CDR3 DNA is TGTGCCAGCAGCTTAGTAGGGCTAGCGGGAGCCGATGAGCAGTTCTTC. It yields the protein CASSLVGLAGADEQFF.

This clonotype was seen a handful of times. The chain is built from TRBV9 and TRBJ2-3; TRBD1 matches 7 bases. Germline-derived CDR1 and CDR2 are SGDLS and YYNGEE. CDR3 size: 15 residues. V lost 4 bases and J lost 3; bases outside the gene matches: 8. DNA of the CDR3: TGTGCCAGCAGCCCCTGGACAGGCAGGACAGATACGCAGTATTTT. This translates into CASSPWTGRTDTQYF.

The gene calls are TRBV2 and TRBJ2-1; the D is unclear. Germline assignment: CDR1 SNHLY and CDR2 FYNNEI. This CDR3 has 11 amino acids. Trimming cost V 8 bases and J 8 bases, with 10 bases left between them. In DNA, the CDR3 is TGTGCCAGCCTGATGGTAGATGAGCAGTTCTTC. Amino acids: CASLMVDEQFF.

The V call is TRBV5-1, the J call TRBJ2-1; TRBD1 agrees at 7 bases. The CDR3 has 20 amino acids. The V gene's germline CDR1 is SGHRS and CDR2 YFSETQ. After removal of 3 bases from V and 4 bases from J, the junction contained 22 bases not matched to a gene. The CDR3: CASSSLGQDKRSGMYNEQFF. CDR3 DNA: TGCGCCAGCAGCTCCCTAGGACAGGACAAGAGGAGCGGAATGTACAATGAGCAGTTCTTC.

This clonotype was seen more than once but under ten times. The gene calls are TRBV4-1 and TRBJ1-3, with D tentatively TRBD1 (5 bases). Trimming stripped 5 bases from V and 0 bases from J, with 14 bases between. Germline-derived CDR1 and CDR2 are MGHRA and YSYEKL. CDR3 length: 16 amino acids. CDR3 sequence reads: CASSKGTGSSGNTIYF. CDR3 bases: TGCGCCAGCAGCAAGGGGACGGGCAGCTCTGGAAACACCATATATTTT.

The chain combines TRBV5-1 with TRBJ1-1; 12 bases fit TRBD1. The CDR3 contains 17 residues. Germline loops: CDR1 SGHRS, CDR2 YFSETQ. Trimming removed 0 bases from V and 4 bases from J; junction bases left unmatched: 7. The CDR3 sequence: CASSLGAGTGGGTEAFF. The CDR3 coding sequence is TGCGCCAGCAGCTTGGGAGCCGGGACAGGGGGCGGCACTGAAGCTTTCTTT. Full variable domain (outside the CDR3, taken from reference TRBV5-1 and TRBJ1-1): KAGVTQTPRYLIKTRGQQVTLSCSPISGHRSVSWYQQTPGQGLQFLFEYFSETQRNKGNFPGRFSGRQFSNSRSEMNVSTLELGDSALYLCASSLGAGTGGGTEAFFGQGTRLTVV.

The V and J genes are TRBV6-1 and TRBJ2-1, with a tentative D call TRBD2 (7 bases). Germline CDR1 and CDR2: MNHNS and SASEGT. V lost 5 bases, J lost 3 bases, and 17 bases lay in between. This CDR3 comprises 16 residues. The CDR3 protein is CASSTRGGHGYNEQFF. The CDR3 DNA reads TGTGCCAGCAGTACAAGGGGGGGGCACGGCTACAATGAGCAGTTCTTC.

The chain uses TRBV18 and TRBJ2-7; D possibly corresponds to TRBD2 (6 bases). The germline V gene encodes CDR1 KGHSH and CDR2 LQKENI. There are 14 residues in the CDR3. Trimming stripped 5 bases from V and 6 bases from J, with 17 bases between. The CDR3 here is CASSFVQTRGEQYF. CDR3 sequence (DNA): TGTGCCAGCTCATTTGTGCAGACTAGGGGCGAGCAGTACTTC.

This clonotype was detected a few times. The rearrangement joins TRBV12-3 or TRBV12-4 to TRBJ2-7; D is perhaps TRBD1 (5 bases). Trimming removed 2 bases from V and 7 bases from J, with 15 bases in between. The length of the CDR3 is 14 residues. CDR3 region: CASSLSGRVGEQYF. The CDR3 DNA reads as TGTGCCAGCAGTTTATCTGGCAGGGTGGGAGAGCAGTACTTC.

This clonotype was seen a few times. V is TRBV10-3 and J is TRBJ2-2; 10 nucleotides match TRBD2. The germline gives CDR1 ENHRY, CDR2 SYGVKD. After removal of 6 bases from V and 4 bases from J, the junction contained 5 bases not matched to a gene. The length of the CDR3 is 15 residues. The CDR3 coding sequence is TGTGCCATCAGCGGCCTAGCGGGAGTCACCGGGGAGCTGTTTTTT. This gives the protein CAISGLAGVTGELFF.

J is TRBJ1-1 and V is TRBV5-1; D call uncertain. The V gene's germline CDR1 is SGHRS and CDR2 YFSETQ. Trimming stripped 5 bases from V and 0 bases from J, with 8 bases between. The CDR3 has 13 amino acids. CDR3 in DNA: TGCGCCAGCAGATTGCAGGTGAACACTGAAGCTTTCTTT. It yields the protein CASRLQVNTEAFF.

There are a few counts of this clonotype. The J gene is TRBJ2-7, the V gene TRBV15; no definite D call. Looked up from germline, CDR1 is LNHNV and CDR2 is YYDKDF (reference sequence). Trimming took 0 bases from V and 3 from J, leaving 9 bases between them. This CDR3 comprises 14 residues. This chain's CDR3 is CATSRDVGGYEQYF. The CDR3 coding sequence is TGTGCCACCAGCAGAGATGTGGGCGGCTACGAGCAGTACTTC.

This clonotype has just a few counts. The chain combines TRBV20-1 with TRBJ2-5; 11 bases are a match to TRBD2. Looked up from germline, CDR1 is DFQATT and CDR2 is SNEGSKA (reference sequence). The CDR3 is made up of 15 amino acids. J was trimmed by 3 bases and V by 5 bases; bases with no gene match: 8. The CDR3 loop is CSAHLAGGPKETQYF. CDR3 coding DNA: TGCAGTGCTCACTTAGCGGGAGGGCCTAAAGAGACCCAGTACTTC.